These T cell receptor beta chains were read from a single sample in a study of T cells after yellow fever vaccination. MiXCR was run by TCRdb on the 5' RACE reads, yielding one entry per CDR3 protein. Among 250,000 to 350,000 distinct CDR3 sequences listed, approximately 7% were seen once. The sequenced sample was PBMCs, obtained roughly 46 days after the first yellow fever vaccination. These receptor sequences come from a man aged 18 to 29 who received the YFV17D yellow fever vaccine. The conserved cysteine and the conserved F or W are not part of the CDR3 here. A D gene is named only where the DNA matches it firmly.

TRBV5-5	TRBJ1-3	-	ASSLIRSMGNTIY
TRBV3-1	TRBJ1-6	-	ASSQVPGEDNSPLH
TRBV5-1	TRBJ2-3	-	ASSLSLAGIDTQY
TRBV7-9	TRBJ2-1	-	ASSPPISYNEQF
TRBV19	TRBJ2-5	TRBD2	ASNLAGGPPWY
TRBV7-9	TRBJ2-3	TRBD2	ASSPSGLAADTQY
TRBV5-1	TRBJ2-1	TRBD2	ASSLVGTGGDEQF
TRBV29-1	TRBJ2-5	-	SVEARLETQY
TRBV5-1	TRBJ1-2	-	ASSLEGTKIGYT
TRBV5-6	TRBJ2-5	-	ASSGGGPYDHQH
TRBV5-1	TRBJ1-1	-	ASSLVGTGWGTEAF
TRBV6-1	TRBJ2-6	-	ASSEFSGANVLT
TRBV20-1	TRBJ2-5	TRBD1	SAQQGGQETQY
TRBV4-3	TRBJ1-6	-	ASSQDTPTPGSYNSPLH
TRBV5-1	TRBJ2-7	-	ASSLYSTYEQY
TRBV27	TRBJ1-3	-	ASSLSGTGPRSGNTIY
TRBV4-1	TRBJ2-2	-	ASSHPGLSSSGELF
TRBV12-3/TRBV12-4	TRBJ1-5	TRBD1	ASSFEIGGDQPQH
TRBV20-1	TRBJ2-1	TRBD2	SASRGVAPWSSYNEQF
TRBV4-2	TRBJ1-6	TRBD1	ATPGGRQGSAISGSPLH
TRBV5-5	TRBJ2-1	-	ARSPERYNEQF
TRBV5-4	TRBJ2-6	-	ASSLLSGSGANVLT
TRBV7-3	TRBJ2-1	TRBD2	ASSLEGLGVNEQF
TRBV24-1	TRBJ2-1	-	ATSERGGDYNEQF
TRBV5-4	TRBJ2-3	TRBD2	ASSLGTSGGLTDTQY
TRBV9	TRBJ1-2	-	ASSVEAPNYGYT
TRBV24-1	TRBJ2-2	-	ATSDWGTMNTGELF
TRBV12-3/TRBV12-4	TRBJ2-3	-	ASRWDFADTQY
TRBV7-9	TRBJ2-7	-	ASRPEAGLWEQY
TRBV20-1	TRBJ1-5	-	SARGQNNQPQH
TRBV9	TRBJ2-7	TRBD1	ASSVGGTGGGYEQY
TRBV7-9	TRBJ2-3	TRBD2	ASSAPPLAGGRDTQY
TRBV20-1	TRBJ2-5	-	SARDIGGTETQY
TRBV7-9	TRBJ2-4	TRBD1	ASSLSGTDKNIQY
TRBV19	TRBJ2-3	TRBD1	ASTETGGTDTQY
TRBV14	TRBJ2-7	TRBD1	ASSRPGTGGHEQY
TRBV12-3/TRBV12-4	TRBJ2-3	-	ASSFPPRDTQY
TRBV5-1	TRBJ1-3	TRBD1	ASSLMGQDNTIY
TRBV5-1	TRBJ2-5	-	ARLRETQY
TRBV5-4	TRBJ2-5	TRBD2	ASRISGGLQETQY
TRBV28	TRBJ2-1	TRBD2	ASSVPSGARDEQF
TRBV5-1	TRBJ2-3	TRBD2	ASSSTGLALDTQY
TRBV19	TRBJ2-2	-	ASSDTNTGELF
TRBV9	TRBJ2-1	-	ASSVDLSESYNEQF
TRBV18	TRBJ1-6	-	ASSLLHTNSPLH
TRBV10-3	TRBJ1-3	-	AITDIRGNTIY
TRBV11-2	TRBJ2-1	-	ASSSLRGHYNEQF
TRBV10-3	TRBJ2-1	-	AISDPSIDEQF
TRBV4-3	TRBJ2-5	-	ASSPDIQETQY
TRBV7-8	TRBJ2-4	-	ASSSIGSKNIQY